A selection of T cell receptor beta chains follows, all from one sample in a study of control samples from healthy donors and cancer patients. Repertoires were generated with immunoSEQ multiplex PCR, while TCRdb's copy carries only in-frame clones and drops some. The sample shows 120,000 to 150,000 clones, about nine tenths of them seen only once. Sequenced input: blood. The receptors shown here come from a man under 40 in good health. CDR3s include the opening cysteine and the closing phenylalanine or tryptophan. D genes are given only for firm matches. The listing skips clone size in some rows; elsewhere it reads once, few, many or a size class.

CDR3nt,CDR3aa,j_gene,abundance,v_gene,d_gene
TGTGCCAGCAGTACCCGCGGCGCCAACACCGGGGAGCTGTTTTTT,CASSTRGANTGELFF,TRBJ2-2,-,TRBV9,-
TGTGCCAGCGCTCTTGGGCAGGGCTGGACTGAAGCTTTCTTT,CASALGQGWTEAFF,TRBJ1-1,-,TRBV28,-
TGTGCCAGCAGTCCGAGCGGACTAGAGCCGTACAATGAGCAGTTCTTC,CASSPSGLEPYNEQFF,TRBJ2-1,-,TRBV6-6,TRBD2
TGTGCCAGCAGTGGTGGACACCGGGCTGAAGCTTTCTTT,CASSGGHRAEAFF,TRBJ1-1,-,TRBV25-1,-
TGTGCCAGCAGCTTAGGGAGGACAGGGATGGAAGAGACCCAGTACTTC,CASSLGRTGMEETQYF,TRBJ2-5,-,TRBV7-9,TRBD1
TGTGCCTGGAGCCCCGTTTCTCGGGAGACCCAGTACTTC,CAWSPVSRETQYF,TRBJ2-5,-,TRBV30,-
TGTGCCAGTAGTATAGAATATGGGTTAGGCAATGAGCAGTTCTTC,CASSIEYGLGNEQFF,TRBJ2-1,-,TRBV19,-
TGTGCCAGCAGACGACGTCCAGATACGCAGTATTTT,CASRRRPDTQYF,TRBJ2-3,-,TRBV28,-
TGTGCCAGCAGCCCCGGTGGGGCCAACGTCCTGACTTTC,CASSPGGANVLTF,TRBJ2-6,-,TRBV11-3,-
TGTGCCAGCCGGACAGGGGCAGAGGAAAAACTGTTTTTT,CASRTGAEEKLFF,TRBJ1-4,-,TRBV28,TRBD1
TGTGCCAGCAGCTTAGTCGGGGGCGACGAGCAGTTCTTC,CASSLVGGDEQFF,TRBJ2-1,-,TRBV7-6,-
TGTGCCAGTAGCGGCCAAGGGGTAGGTCTCTACGAGCAGTACTTC,CASSGQGVGLYEQYF,TRBJ2-7,-,TRBV19,-
TGTGCCAGCAGCTTAGTCGTCTCCGGGGAGCTGTTTTTT,CASSLVVSGELFF,TRBJ2-2,-,TRBV7-9,-
TGTGCCATTAGCGGCCGACACTTCGATGAGCAGTTCTTC,CAISGRHFDEQFF,TRBJ2-1,-,TRBV5-4,-
TGCAGCGTTGAATATGGGGCAGGGATTGGTGGCTACACCTTC,CSVEYGAGIGGYTF,TRBJ1-2,-,TRBV29-1,-
TGTGCCAGCAGAGCCCAAAACGCAAACTACGAGCAGTACTTC,CASRAQNANYEQYF,TRBJ2-7,-,TRBV2,-
TGTGCCAGCAGTGACGACGCACGGGACCCCACGGGGGAGACCCAGTACTTC,CASSDDARDPTGETQYF,TRBJ2-5,-,TRBV2,-
TGTGCCAGCAGCCCCGGACTAGCGGCCTCCTACAATGAGCAGTTCTTC,CASSPGLAASYNEQFF,TRBJ2-1,-,TRBV9,TRBD2
TGTGCCAGCAGCCAAGTCGGGGCAGGGGCGGGACGACCCTACAATGAGCAGTTCTTC,CASSQVGAGAGRPYNEQFF,TRBJ2-1,-,TRBV14,-
TGTGCCTGGAGTGTCTCATCGCCCAGGCGCACGCGGAATCAGCCCCAGCATTTT,CAWSVSSPRRTRNQPQHF,TRBJ1-5,-,TRBV30,-
TGTGCCAGCAGCTTAGAGCTGGGGTTCCACTACGAGCAGTACTTC,CASSLELGFHYEQYF,TRBJ2-7,-,TRBV7-2,-
TGTGCCAGTAGCCAGAGGGGGGGAGGGCAGGTGACTTCCTACAATGAGCAGTTCTTC,CASSQRGGGQVTSYNEQFF,TRBJ2-1,-,TRBV19,-
TGTGCCAGCAGTGAAAGAAGACTCAATGAGCAGTTCTTC,CASSERRLNEQFF,TRBJ2-1,few,TRBV2,-
TGTGCCAGCAGTACCCCCGACCGGGAGCAGTACTTC,CASSTPDREQYF,TRBJ2-7,few,TRBV28,-
TGTGCCTGGCGAGCGGACCGCTACGAGCAGTACTTC,CAWRADRYEQYF,TRBJ2-7,-,TRBV30,-
TGTGCCAGCAGCTTATCGGGGACTAGCGGGAGGTACAATGAGCAGTTCTTC,CASSLSGTSGRYNEQFF,TRBJ2-1,-,TRBV7-3,TRBD2
TGTGCCAGCAGCTTACGGGGCTATGGCTACACCTTC,CASSLRGYGYTF,TRBJ1-2,-,TRBV5-6,-
TGTGCCAGCAGATTAACCACAGATACGCAGTATTTT,CASRLTTDTQYF,TRBJ2-3,-,TRBV28,-
TGTGCCAGCAGTCCAACGGACTTTCCCCAGCCCCAGCATTTT,CASSPTDFPQPQHF,TRBJ1-5,few,TRBV28,-
TGTGCCAGCAGTTTAGGGGGAACCCGTTATACGCAGTATTTT,CASSLGGTRYTQYF,TRBJ2-3,-,TRBV28,-
TGTGCCTGGAGTGGGTACGGCAGAATAAACTATGGCTACACCTTC,CAWSGYGRINYGYTF,TRBJ1-2,-,TRBV30,-
TGTGCCAGCAGTGACGGGACTACAAATACAGATACGCAGTATTTT,CASSDGTTNTDTQYF,TRBJ2-3,-,TRBV6-4,TRBD2
TGTGCCAGCAGCTTCTACCGGGACCCCACTGAAGCTTTCTTT,CASSFYRDPTEAFF,TRBJ1-1,-,TRBV11-2,-
TGTGCCAGCAGCTTATTGGGGACAGGGGGCACTAATGAAAAACTGTTTTTT,CASSLLGTGGTNEKLFF,TRBJ1-4,once,TRBV7-9,TRBD1
TGTGCCAGCAGCTTAGGTCCAGATACGCAGTATTTT,CASSLGPDTQYF,TRBJ2-3,-,TRBV11-3,-
TGTGCCAGCAGTGACTCGGGAGGGGCAGGGGGAGGGGAAGCTTTCTTT,CASSDSGGAGGGEAFF,TRBJ1-1,-,TRBV6-4,TRBD1
TGTGCCAGCTCGGGGCCCAAAAACATTCAGTACTTC,CASSGPKNIQYF,TRBJ2-4,few,TRBV18,-
TGTGCCAGCAGCGCCGGGGCCGGCGATGAGCAGTTCTTC,CASSAGAGDEQFF,TRBJ2-1,-,TRBV9,-
TGTGCCAGTAGTACCCTATGGGGGGTTGATGGCAATCAGCCCCAGCATTTT,CASSTLWGVDGNQPQHF,TRBJ1-5,-,TRBV19,-
TGTGCCAGCACCTGGGGGTTGGGGCAGGAGACCTACGAGCAGTACTTC,CASTWGLGQETYEQYF,TRBJ2-7,-,TRBV5-5,-
TGCGCCAGCAGATCCGCGGAGGGGCCGGGACTAGCTTTCACCGGGGAGCTGTTTTTT,CASRSAEGPGLAFTGELFF,TRBJ2-2,-,TRBV5-1,TRBD2
TGTGCCAGCAGTTTTTTAGGGTTCACCGGGGAGCTGTTTTTT,CASSFLGFTGELFF,TRBJ2-2,-,TRBV28,-
TGTGCCAGCAGCCACCGGGACACCCGCTACAATGAGCAGTTCTTC,CASSHRDTRYNEQFF,TRBJ2-1,-,TRBV7-6,-
TGTGCCAGCAGCTCCACCCCCTTGGATACGCAGTATTTT,CASSSTPLDTQYF,TRBJ2-3,-,TRBV7-6,-
TGTGCCAGCTCACCTCGGCCAACTAGCGGGACGGCCAATGAGCAGTTCTTC,CASSPRPTSGTANEQFF,TRBJ2-1,-,TRBV18,TRBD2
TGTGCCAGCAGTCCGGAGGGGGGCACTGCCGCAGATACGCAGTATTTT,CASSPEGGTAADTQYF,TRBJ2-3,-,TRBV2,-
TGTGCCAGCAGCTTAAGGACGGGCGGTATCACAGATACGCAGTATTTT,CASSLRTGGITDTQYF,TRBJ2-3,-,TRBV7-2,-
TGTGCCAGCAGCTCACGGGACAGGGGTAACGAGCAGTACTTC,CASSSRDRGNEQYF,TRBJ2-7,-,TRBV11-2,TRBD1
TGTGCCAGCAGTCTCGCACCCGCCGATGAGCAGTTCTTC,CASSLAPADEQFF,TRBJ2-1,-,TRBV6-4,-
TGTGCCAGCAGTTTATTCCGGAGCTCCTATAATTCACCCCTCCACTTT,CASSLFRSSYNSPLHF,TRBJ1-6,-,TRBV28,-
TGTGCCAGCAGTTTATGGGCCCCGAGCAATCAGCCCCAGCATTTT,CASSLWAPSNQPQHF,TRBJ1-5,-,TRBV28,-
TGTGCCAGCGAAAGAGGAGAAATGAACACTGAAGCTTTCTTT,CASERGEMNTEAFF,TRBJ1-1,-,TRBV6-5,-
TGTGCCAGCAGTGATGCCGGGGGCGGGACAGATACGCAGTATTTT,CASSDAGGGTDTQYF,TRBJ2-3,-,TRBV6-4,-
TGTGCCAGCAGCTCTGCCTACAATGAGCAGTTCTTC,CASSSAYNEQFF,TRBJ2-1,-,TRBV5-4,-
TGCGCCAGCAGCTTAGCGGGAGTAGCCTACAATGAGCAGTTCTTC,CASSLAGVAYNEQFF,TRBJ2-1,few,TRBV5-1,TRBD2